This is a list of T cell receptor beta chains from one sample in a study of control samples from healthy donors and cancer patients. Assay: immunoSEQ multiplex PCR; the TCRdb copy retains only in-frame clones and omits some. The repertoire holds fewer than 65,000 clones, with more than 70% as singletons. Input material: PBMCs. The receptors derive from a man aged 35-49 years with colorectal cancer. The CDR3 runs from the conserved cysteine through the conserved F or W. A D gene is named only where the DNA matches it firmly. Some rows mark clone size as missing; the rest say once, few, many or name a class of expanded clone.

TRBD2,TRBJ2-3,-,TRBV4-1,CASSPPGQLIAGAFADTQYF,TGCGCCAGCAGCCCCCCGGGACAGCTGATAGCGGGAGCTTTCGCAGATACGCAGTATTTT
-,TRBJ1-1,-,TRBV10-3,CAISEFDRRTEAFF,TGTGCCATCAGTGAGTTCGACAGGAGAACTGAAGCTTTCTTT
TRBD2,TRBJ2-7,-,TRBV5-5,CASSSAEAGVYFDEQYF,TGTGCCAGCAGCTCGGCGGAGGCGGGAGTCTACTTTGACGAGCAGTACTTC
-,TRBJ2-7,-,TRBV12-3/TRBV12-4,CASSLFPSYEQYF,TGTGCCAGCAGTTTGTTTCCCTCCTACGAGCAGTACTTC
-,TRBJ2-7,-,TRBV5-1,CASSFQQGSGEQYF,TGCGCCAGCAGCTTCCAACAGGGTTCCGGCGAGCAGTACTTC
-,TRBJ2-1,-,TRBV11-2,CASSLEPGRLLGEQFF,TGTGCCAGCAGCTTAGAACCGGGACGGCTTCTTGGTGAGCAGTTCTTC
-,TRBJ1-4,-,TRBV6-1,CASSEMWAATNEKLFF,TGTGCCAGCAGTGAAATGTGGGCTGCAACTAATGAAAAACTGTTTTTT
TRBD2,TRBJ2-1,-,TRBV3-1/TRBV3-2,CASRFGLAYNEQFF,TGTGCCAGCAGATTCGGACTAGCCTACAATGAGCAGTTCTTC
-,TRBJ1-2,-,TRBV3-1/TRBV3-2,CASSERQLGYTF,TGTGCCAGCAGCGAACGACAGCTTGGCTACACCTTC
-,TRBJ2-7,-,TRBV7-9,CASSLQGTPYEQYF,TGTGCCAGCAGCTTACAGGGGACTCCCTACGAGCAGTACTTC
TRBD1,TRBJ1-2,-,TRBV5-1,CASSPGQGNYGYTF,TGCGCCAGCAGCCCGGGACAGGGGAACTATGGCTACACCTTC
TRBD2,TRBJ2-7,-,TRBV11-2,CASSLDSSGLEQYF,TGTGCCAGCAGCTTAGATTCTAGCGGGCTAGAGCAGTACTTC
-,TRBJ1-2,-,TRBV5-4,CASSPALSYGYTF,TGTGCCAGCAGCCCGGCCCTTTCCTATGGCTACACCTTC
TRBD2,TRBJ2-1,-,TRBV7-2,CASGTRTSSSWRPYNEQFF,TGTGCCAGCGGTACAAGGACTAGCTCCTCGTGGAGGCCCTACAATGAGCAGTTCTTC
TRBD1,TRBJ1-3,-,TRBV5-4,CASSWNRGPGNTIYF,TGTGCCAGCAGCTGGAACAGGGGGCCTGGAAACACCATATATTTT
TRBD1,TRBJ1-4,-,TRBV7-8,CASSPWTGINEKLFF,TGTGCCAGCAGCCCATGGACAGGGATTAATGAAAAACTGTTTTTT
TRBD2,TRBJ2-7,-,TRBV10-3,CAISGTSGSYEQYF,TGTGCCATCAGCGGGACTAGCGGATCCTACGAGCAGTACTTC
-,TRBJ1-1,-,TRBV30,CAWSGPWGEAFF,TGTGCCTGGAGTGGACCGTGGGGGGAAGCTTTCTTT
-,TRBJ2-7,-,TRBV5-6,CASSLGYEQYF,TGTGCCAGCAGCTTGGGTTACGAGCAGTACTTC
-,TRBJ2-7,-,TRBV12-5,CASGLPRRDSSYEQYF,TGTGCTAGTGGTTTGCCCCGGAGGGACAGCAGCTACGAGCAGTACTTC
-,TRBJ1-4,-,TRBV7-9,CASSFREKLFF,TGTGCCAGCAGCTTTCGGGAAAAACTGTTTTTT
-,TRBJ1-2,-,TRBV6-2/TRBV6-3,CASSYSSGPYGYTF,TGTGCCAGCAGTTACTCGAGTGGTCCTTATGGCTACACCTTC
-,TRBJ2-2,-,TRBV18,CASSPLGTATGELFF,TGTGCCAGCTCACCTCTCGGGACGGCCACCGGGGAGCTGTTTTTT
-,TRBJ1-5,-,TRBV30,CAWSDRGVGNQPQHF,TGTGCCTGGAGTGATCGGGGAGTGGGCAATCAGCCCCAGCATTTT
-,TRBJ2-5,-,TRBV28,CASSFPNGAGPETQYF,TGTGCCAGCAGTTTCCCAAACGGGGCCGGCCCTGAGACCCAGTACTTC
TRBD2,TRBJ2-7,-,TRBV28,CASWLAGARNEQYF,TGTGCCAGCTGGCTAGCGGGAGCGAGGAACGAGCAGTACTTC
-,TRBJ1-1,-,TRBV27,CASSATAMNTEAFF,TGTGCCAGCTCCGCGACAGCGATGAACACTGAAGCTTTCTTT
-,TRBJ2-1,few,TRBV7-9,CASSLSREYEQFF,TGTGCCAGCAGCTTAAGTAGGGAATATGAGCAGTTCTTC
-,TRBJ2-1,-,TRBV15,CATSRDRTGYNEQFF,TGTGCCACCAGCAGAGATCGAACAGGGTACAATGAGCAGTTCTTC
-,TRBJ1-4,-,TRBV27,CASSFRGSYEKLFF,TGTGCCAGCAGTTTCCGGGGCTCGTATGAAAAACTGTTTTTT
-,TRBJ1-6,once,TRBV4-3,CASSQDRGRGDSPLHF,TGCGCCAGCAGCCAAGATCGAGGCAGGGGTGATTCACCCCTCCACTTT
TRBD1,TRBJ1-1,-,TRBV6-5,CASTRDRENTEAFF,TGTGCCAGCACCCGGGACAGGGAGAACACTGAAGCTTTCTTT
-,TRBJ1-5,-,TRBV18,CASSAQGQVSGNQPQHF,TGTGCCAGCTCCGCTCAGGGTCAGGTTTCGGGCAATCAGCCCCAGCATTTT
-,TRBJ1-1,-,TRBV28,CASSPTENTEAFF,TGTGCCAGCAGTCCTACAGAGAACACTGAAGCTTTCTTT
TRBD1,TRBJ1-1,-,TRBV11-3,CASSPLDRGDTEAFF,TGTGCCAGCAGCCCCCTCGACAGGGGCGACACTGAAGCTTTCTTT
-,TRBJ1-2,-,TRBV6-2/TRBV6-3,CASSYGWKNGYTF,TGTGCCAGCAGTTACGGGTGGAAAAATGGCTACACCTTC
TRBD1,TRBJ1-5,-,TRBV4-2,CASSLRDRGRDTSNQPQHF,TGTGCCAGCAGCCTCCGGGACAGGGGGCGTGATACGAGCAATCAGCCCCAGCATTTT
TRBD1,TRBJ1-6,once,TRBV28,CASSPRQGRQENSPLHF,TGTGCCAGCAGCCCTAGACAGGGAAGGCAGGAAAATTCACCCCTCCACTTT
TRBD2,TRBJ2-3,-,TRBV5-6,CASSLRTGGLSDTQYF,TGTGCCAGCAGCTTAAGGACGGGAGGGTTAAGTGATACGCAGTATTTT